This T cell receptor (beta chain) derives from a study of post-analysis software for immune sequencing data. Study results and caveats: Patients with multiple sclerosis recorded significantly lower normalized Chao1 diversity than controls, the study found. Same-batch samples co-clustered strongly by F measure. Comparison of patients with controls showed roughly five TRBV segments more frequent in patients, TRBV5-6, TRBV5-1 and TRBV20-1 among them.

On this clonotype itself: No antigen is known for it.

CDR1 and CDR2 from the germline V gene are SQVTM and ANQGSEA. The CDR3 is 11 amino acids. The V end lost 0 bases, the J end lost 15 bases, and 12 bases lay between the germline ends. Libraries were made from TCR beta cDNA, and they carried unique molecular identifiers. TCRdb processed the PCR reads anew with MiXCR; each CDR3 protein has one entry. Of 650,000 to 900,000 distinct CDR3 sequences in the sample, around 45% were seen once. The material sequenced was blood. The sequence was obtained from a girl aged 10 to 17 with multiple sclerosis. V is TRBV29-1 and J is TRBJ2-1; D unclear. CDR3 nucleotides: TGCAGCGTTGAAGATTATAGAGCGACGTTCTTC. Its translation is CSVEDYRATFF.